This section outlines one TCR beta chain sequence together with its context. At one of its ends the junction is not consistent with the germline gene, which may arise from a read error. Clones were sequenced by immunoSEQ multiplex PCR, and TCRdb holds only the in-frame ones, with some missing. The table lists 45,000 to 70,000 clones, more than 75% of them singletons, with 6% to 6.5% in the top ten. This entry is derived from a study of blood T cell repertoires in COVID-19. Germline CDR1 MNHEY, CDR2 SVGAGI. The CDR3 is 15 residues long. This TCR was recovered from a woman in her sixties with COVID-19, enrolled during active disease. This chain uses TRBV6-5 with TRBJ1-5; 8 bases are shared with TRBD1. Material for sequencing was peripheral blood. The CDR3 nucleotides are TGTGCCAGCAGTTACACGGGACAGGCTAATCTGCCCCAGCATTTT. Translation: CASSYTGQANLPQHF.